This paragraph reports one T cell receptor (beta chain). Antigen: not known. In germline, CDR1 is KGHSH, CDR2 LQKENI. The CDR3 runs 17 residues. With V trimmed by 3 bases and J by 8 bases, 15 bases remained unmatched. Every donor had blood drawn once into heparin, 90 to 150 mL on average. Every isolated RNA sample was fully reverse transcribed, so sequencing captured expressed TCRB transcripts. Profiling relied on immunoSEQ multiplex PCR, and the TCRdb table lists in-frame clones only, not all of them. The sample shows over 150,000 clones, about an eighth of them seen only once. This specimen belongs to a study of beta chain features in type 1 diabetes. Study-wide results and limits: HLA influence on TCRB rearrangement stayed unresolved here. Any PCR bias toward short templates would affect both groups alike. Naive, central memory and Treg TCRB repertoires seemed to resemble each other more closely in patients than they did in healthy donors.

Sequencing was carried out using central memory CD4+ T cells from blood. V is TRBV18 and J is TRBJ2-1, with 8 bases matching TRBD2. The sequence derives from a young woman in good health. The chain's CDR3 is CASSPRTGIAGLHEQFF. CDR3 in DNA: TGTGCCAGCTCACCGCGTACAGGGATAGCGGGACTTCATGAGCAGTTCTTC.